A selection of T cell receptor beta chains follows, all from one sample in a study of blood T cell repertoires in COVID-19. The protocol was immunoSEQ multiplex PCR, while the TCRdb copy is restricted to in-frame clones and leaves out a portion. Of about 90,000 clones listed, less than 85% are singletons. Material for sequencing was peripheral blood. These receptors were taken from a woman in her seventies with acute or convalescent COVID-19. Each CDR3 is given with its conserved first and last residue. Each record gives: clone size, D gene, J gene, V gene, CDR3 DNA, CDR3 protein. A D gene is named only where the DNA matches it firmly. Clone size is shown for a subset of rows, as once, few, many or a class of expanded clone.

>-|TRBD2|TRBJ2-2|TRBV2
TGTGCCAGCAGTGACTACGGGACTAGCGTAGGCGCCGGGGAGCTGTTTTTT
CASSDYGTSVGAGELFF
>-|-|TRBJ2-7|TRBV2
TGTGCCAGCAGTGCAGAATACGAGCAGTACTTC
CASSAEYEQYF
>once|-|TRBJ2-2|TRBV5-1
TGCGCCAGCAGCTTAGGCCCCCGCAGGGGTAACACCGGGGAGCTGTTTTTT
CASSLGPRRGNTGELFF
>-|TRBD2|TRBJ2-2|TRBV7-9
TGTGCCAGCAGCGCGGGGGGCCTAGCGGGACACACCGGGGAGCTGTTTTTT
CASSAGGLAGHTGELFF
>-|TRBD2|TRBJ2-1|TRBV5-1
TGCGCCAGCAGTTTGACTAGCGGGGGGGCCAGGGAGCAGTTCTTC
CASSLTSGGAREQFF
>-|-|TRBJ2-7|TRBV9
TGTGCCAGCAGCGCCCTCTCCTACGAGCAGTACTTC
CASSALSYEQYF
>-|TRBD2|TRBJ2-1|TRBV7-8
TGTGCCAGCAGCTTAGGCGGGAGGGAGCAGTTCTTC
CASSLGGREQFF
>-|-|TRBJ2-7|TRBV5-1
TGCGCCAGCAGCATCAAGGGGCCAGGCTACGAGCAGTACTTC
CASSIKGPGYEQYF
>-|TRBD1|TRBJ1-2|TRBV28
TGTGCCAGCACCCCGAGCTCCGGACAGGGAGGCTATGGCTACACCTTC
CASTPSSGQGGYGYTF
>-|TRBD2|TRBJ2-1|TRBV7-2
TGTGCCAGCAGCTTAGCGTCGGGACTAGCCTCGGATGAGCAGTTCTTC
CASSLASGLASDEQFF
>-|TRBD1|TRBJ1-4|TRBV28
TGTGCCAGCCAAAATTCCGACAGGGTTGAAAAACTGTTTTTT
CASQNSDRVEKLFF
>-|-|TRBJ1-2|TRBV3-1/TRBV3-2
TGTGCCAGCAGCCCATGGGGGGGCGGGGAAGGAGCTATGGGCTACACCTTC
CASSPWGGGEGAMGYTF
>once|-|TRBJ1-4|TRBV12-3/TRBV12-4
TGTGCCAGCAGGGTTGCGGGGTCCGAAAAACTGTTTTTT
CASRVAGSEKLFF
>-|-|TRBJ1-5|TRBV7-9
TGTGCCAGCAGCTCCTATGGCAGGGATAGTAATCAGCCCCAGCATTTT
CASSSYGRDSNQPQHF
>-|-|TRBJ1-2|TRBV18
TGTGCCAGCTCACCTAACCGACAGACTGACTATGGCTACACCTTC
CASSPNRQTDYGYTF
>once|TRBD1|TRBJ1-6|TRBV5-1
TGCGCCAGCAGCGCGGGACAGATTAATTCACCCCTCCACTTT
CASSAGQINSPLHF
>-|TRBD1|TRBJ1-3|TRBV3-1/TRBV3-2
TGTGCCAGCAGCCTATACCATAAGTCCCCGGGACAGGGTTCCGATTTTCCTGGAAACACCATATATTTT
CASSLYHKSPGQGSDFPGNTIYF
>few|TRBD2|TRBJ2-7|TRBV7-6
TGTGCCAGCAGCCCGACTAGCGGGGGACTCTACGAGCAGTACTTC
CASSPTSGGLYEQYF
>few|TRBD1|TRBJ1-6|TRBV7-6
TGTGCCAGCAGCTTAGAGGGGGACAGAAATTCACCCCTCCACTTT
CASSLEGDRNSPLHF
>-|-|TRBJ1-2|TRBV6-6
TGTGCCAGCAGTAAACCATGGGGGAGGGGGGCCTATGGCTACACCTTC
CASSKPWGRGAYGYTF
>-|TRBD2|TRBJ2-1|TRBV4-2
TGTGCCAGCAGCCAAGGGATTAGCGGGAGTTCCTACAATGAGCAGTTCTTC
CASSQGISGSSYNEQFF
>-|-|TRBJ1-1|TRBV5-1
TGCGCCAGCAGCCTCACACCAGGGACTGAAGCTTTCTTT
CASSLTPGTEAFF
>-|TRBD2|TRBJ2-7|TRBV10-3
TGTGCCATCAGTGACAGTACTAGCGGGAGTTACGAGCAGTACTTC
CAISDSTSGSYEQYF
>-|TRBD1|TRBJ2-7|TRBV5-6
TGTGCCAGCAGCCCGGGGACAGGTGTGCCCTACGAGCAGTACTTC
CASSPGTGVPYEQYF
>-|TRBD1|TRBJ2-1|TRBV5-5
TGTGCCAGCAGCTTGGAGGGACAGACTCACAATGAGCAGTTCTTC
CASSLEGQTHNEQFF
>-|-|TRBJ2-5|TRBV27
TGTGCCAGCAGTTTATATGCAGGGTTTCAAGAGACCCAGTACTTC
CASSLYAGFQETQYF
>-|-|TRBJ1-1|TRBV5-6
TGTGCCAGCAGCTTGGTGCGGAACCTCAACACTGAAGCTTTCTTT
CASSLVRNLNTEAFF
>-|-|TRBJ1-5|TRBV23-1
TGCGCCAGCAGCCGAAGACAGCTTTTTTATAGCAATCAGCCCCAGCATTTT
CASSRRQLFYSNQPQHF
>once|TRBD1|TRBJ2-1|TRBV7-9
TGTGCCAGCGGAATGACAGGGGTCTACAATGAGCAGTTCTTC
CASGMTGVYNEQFF
>-|-|TRBJ2-1|TRBV4-3
TGCGCCAGCAGCCAAGATTTGGCAGTGGGGAGGAATGAGCAGTTCTTC
CASSQDLAVGRNEQFF
>-|TRBD1|TRBJ1-2|TRBV5-1
TGCGCCAGCGGAACAGGGGGCGCCACGGACTATGGCTACACCTTC
CASGTGGATDYGYTF
>few|TRBD1|TRBJ1-2|TRBV11-1
TGTGCCAGCAGCTCCTTAGCCGGACAGGGAACCACCTTC
CASSSLAGQGTTF
>-|TRBD2|TRBJ2-3|TRBV4-2
TGTGCCAGCAGCCCAAGACCAGCGGGGAGCACAGATACGCAGTATTTT
CASSPRPAGSTDTQYF
>-|-|TRBJ2-1|TRBV6-1
TGTGCCAGCAGTGAAGCGGAGGGGCCGAGGTTCTTC
CASSEAEGPRFF
>-|TRBD1|TRBJ1-2|TRBV6-5
TGTGCCAGCAGCTCAAGACAGGGTCACGGCTACACCTTC
CASSSRQGHGYTF
>-|-|TRBJ1-5|TRBV3-1/TRBV3-2
TGTGCCAGCAGTCAACCCGGAGCCTATCAGCCCCAGCATTTT
CASSQPGAYQPQHF
>-|-|TRBJ2-7|TRBV5-1
TGCGCCAGCACCCGGGATTCCTCCTACGAGCAGTACTTC
CASTRDSSYEQYF
>once|-|TRBJ2-3|TRBV5-1
TGCGCCAGCAGCTTTAAGGGACAATCAGCCACTCAGAGCACAGATACGCAGTATTTT
CASSFKGQSATQSTDTQYF
>-|-|TRBJ1-3|TRBV7-2
TGTGCCAGCAGCTTGCTGAGGATCTCTGGAAACACCATATATTTT
CASSLLRISGNTIYF
>-|TRBD2|TRBJ2-2|TRBV20-1
TGCAGTGCTAGTCAGGCGGGAGGGCCTGGGGCCGGGGAGCTGTTTTTT
CSASQAGGPGAGELFF
>-|-|TRBJ2-7|TRBV5-1
TGCGCCAGCAGCTTGGAACCTCCGGGACATGGACCCTACGAGCAGTACTTC
CASSLEPPGHGPYEQYF
>-|TRBD1|TRBJ1-1|TRBV19
TGTGCCAGTAGGCCTGACAGGGGGAACACTGAAGCTTTCTTT
CASRPDRGNTEAFF
>-|-|TRBJ2-3|TRBV6-5
TGTGCCAGCAGTTGGAGGGGGCGCGGGACAGATACGCAGTATTTT
CASSWRGRGTDTQYF
>-|TRBD1|TRBJ1-3|TRBV7-9
TGTGCCAGCAGCCCGGGACAGGGATCCTCCTCTGGAAACACCATATATTTT
CASSPGQGSSSGNTIYF
>-|-|TRBJ1-1|TRBV5-1
TGCGCCAGCAGCGGCGGGGGCGGGAACACTGAAGCTTTCTTT
CASSGGGGNTEAFF
>-|-|TRBJ2-1|TRBV9
TGTGCCAGCAGCGTGTCTAGCGCTAACAATGAGCAGTTCTTC
CASSVSSANNEQFF
>-|-|TRBJ2-3|TRBV9
TGTGCCAGCAGCCGATTGGGGAGAAACACAGATACGCAGTATTTT
CASSRLGRNTDTQYF
>few|-|TRBJ1-3|TRBV6-6
TGTGCCAGCAGTTACAGGGGCTCTGGAAACACCATATATTTT
CASSYRGSGNTIYF
>-|-|TRBJ1-6|TRBV6-5
TGTGCCAGCAGTTACGGGCTAGGGGGTTCACCCCTCCACTTT
CASSYGLGGSPLHF
>once|-|TRBJ2-1|TRBV5-4
TGTGCCAGCAGCCCCGGTCCCCGGGATGAGCAGTTCTTC
CASSPGPRDEQFF
>-|TRBD1|TRBJ2-7|TRBV7-2
TGTGCCAGCAGCTTAGGGACAGGATTCACCTACGAGCAGTACTTC
CASSLGTGFTYEQYF
>-|TRBD1|TRBJ1-2|TRBV6-5
TGTGCCAGCAGTTCGTGGACAGGGAGAGGGAGCTATGGCTACACCTTC
CASSSWTGRGSYGYTF
>-|TRBD2|TRBJ2-3|TRBV18
TGTGCCAGCTCGCGCGGACTAGCGGGCACAGATACGCAGTATTTT
CASSRGLAGTDTQYF
>-|-|TRBJ1-2|TRBV5-1
TGCGCCAGCAGCAGCGACGGTTATAACTATGGCTACACCTTC
CASSSDGYNYGYTF